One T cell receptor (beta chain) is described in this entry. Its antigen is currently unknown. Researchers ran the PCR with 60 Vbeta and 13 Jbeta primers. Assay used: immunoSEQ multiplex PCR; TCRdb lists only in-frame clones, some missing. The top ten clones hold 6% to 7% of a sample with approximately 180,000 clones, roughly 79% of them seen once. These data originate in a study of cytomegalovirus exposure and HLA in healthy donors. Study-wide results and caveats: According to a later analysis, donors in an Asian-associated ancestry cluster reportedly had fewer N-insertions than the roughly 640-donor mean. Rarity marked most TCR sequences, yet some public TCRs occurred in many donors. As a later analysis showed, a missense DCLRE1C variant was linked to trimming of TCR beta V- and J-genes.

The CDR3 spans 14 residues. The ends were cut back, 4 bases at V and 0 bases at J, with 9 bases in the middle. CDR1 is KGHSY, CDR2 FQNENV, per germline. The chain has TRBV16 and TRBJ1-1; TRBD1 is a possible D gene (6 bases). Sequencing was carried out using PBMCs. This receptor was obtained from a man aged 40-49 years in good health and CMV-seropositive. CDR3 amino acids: CASSRTGMNTEAFF. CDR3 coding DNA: TGTGCCAGCAGCCGCACAGGGATGAACACTGAAGCTTTCTTT. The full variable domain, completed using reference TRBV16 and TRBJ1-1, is GEEVAQTPKHLVRGEGQKAKLYCAPIKGHSYVFWYQQVLKNEFKFLISFQNENVFDETGMPKERFSAKCLPNSPCSLEIQATKLEDSAVYFCASSRTGMNTEAFFGQGTRLTVV.